This T cell receptor (beta chain) was recovered during a study of blood T cell repertoires in COVID-19. Clones were sequenced by immunoSEQ multiplex PCR, and TCRdb holds only the in-frame ones, with some missing. Here the sample spans approximately 200,000 clones, approximately 84% being singletons. CDR1 and CDR2 (germline): SEHNR, FQNEAQ (reference sequence). Unmatched junction bases numbered 5, after V lost 4 bases and J lost 3 bases. The CDR3 covers 14 residues. The sample taken for sequencing was PBMCs or T cells enriched from blood (not recorded which). The clonotype originates from a man aged 40-49 years who had recovered from COVID-19. V and J are TRBV7-9 and TRBJ1-1; TRBD1 matches 7 bases. The CDR3 DNA reads TGTGCCAGCAGCTCCAAAGGGACAGACACTGAAGCTTTCTTT. It is translated as CASSSKGTDTEAFF. Full variable domain (outside the CDR3, taken from reference TRBV7-9 and TRBJ1-1): DTGVSQNPRHKITKRGQNVTFRCDPISEHNRLYWYRQTLGQGPEFLTYFQNEAQLEKSRLLSDRFSAERPKGSFSTLEIQRTEQGDSAMYLCASSSKGTDTEAFFGQGTRLTVV.